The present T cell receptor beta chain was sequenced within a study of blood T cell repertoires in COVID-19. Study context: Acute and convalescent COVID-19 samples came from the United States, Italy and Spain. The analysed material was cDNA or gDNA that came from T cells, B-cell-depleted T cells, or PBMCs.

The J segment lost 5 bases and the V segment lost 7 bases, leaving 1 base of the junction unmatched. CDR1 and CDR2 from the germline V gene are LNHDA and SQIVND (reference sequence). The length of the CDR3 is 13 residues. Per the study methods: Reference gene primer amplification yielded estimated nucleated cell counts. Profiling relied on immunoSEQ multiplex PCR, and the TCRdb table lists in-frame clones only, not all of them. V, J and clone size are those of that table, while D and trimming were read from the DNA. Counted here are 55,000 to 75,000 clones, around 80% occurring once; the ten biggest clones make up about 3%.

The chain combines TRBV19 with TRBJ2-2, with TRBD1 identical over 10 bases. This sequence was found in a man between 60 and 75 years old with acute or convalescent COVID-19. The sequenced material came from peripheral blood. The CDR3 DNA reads TGTGCCAGTAAGGGACAGGGGACCGGGGAGCTGTTTTTT. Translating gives CASKGQGTGELFF.